This T cell receptor (beta chain) was found in a study of T-cell memory formation after mild COVID-19. General study points: The authors did not confirm SARS-CoV-2 specificity of second-wave clones peaking day 37. Mainly CM and EM harbored the contracting CD4+ clones; mainly EMRA harbored the CD8+ ones.

In TCRdb, the 5' RACE reads were re-called with MiXCR into one record per CDR3 protein. The sample has some 250,000 distinct CDR3 sequences, more than 15% seen once; the top ten hold roughly 23%. In its sample, this clonotype was seen a few times. Its matching antigen is unknown. The CDR3 covers 14 residues. V was shortened by 4 bases and J by 6 bases, with 13 bases between the two germline ends. Looked up from germline, CDR1 is SGHRS and CDR2 is YFSETQ. The clonotype was recovered from a man aged 18 to 29 who had mild COVID-19 (a few samples of this study predate the infection). Cell type and time point are not known. V and J are TRBV5-1 and TRBJ2-2; maybe TRBD1 (5 bases). Input material: PBMCs or a T cell subset sorted from them (not recorded which). CDR3 region: CASSPESGSGELFF. CDR3 sequence (DNA): TGCGCCAGCAGCCCCGAATCAGGGTCCGGGGAGCTGTTTTTT.